The 21 T cell receptor beta chains in this list originate from one sample, sequenced in a study of blood T cell repertoires in COVID-19. TCRdb's copy holds only in-frame clones and misses some; the assay was immunoSEQ multiplex PCR. Of fewer than 200,000 clones in the sample, approximately 79% were seen once. Sequences were obtained from peripheral blood. These receptors were taken from an elderly woman with acute or convalescent COVID-19.

This CDR3 is CASRGGTSDPDNEQFF. CDR3 in DNA: TGTGCCAGCAGGGGAGGGACTAGCGATCCGGACAATGAGCAGTTCTTC. The rearrangement links TRBV27 to TRBJ2-1; 10 nucleotides agree with TRBD2. Germline values: CDR1 MNHEY, CDR2 SMNVEV (reference sequence). The CDR3 totals 16 residues. The ends lost 6 bases at V and 5 bases at J; junction bases unmatched: 10.

V is TRBV24-1 and J is TRBJ2-7; 7 bases fit TRBD1. The germline gives CDR1 KGHDR, CDR2 SFDVKD. CDR3 length: 14 residues. With 5 bases clipped from V and 6 bases from J, the junction kept 9 bases outside the gene matches. The CDR3 reads CATSVDRAGGEQYF. The CDR3 DNA follows: TGTGCCACCAGTGTCGACAGGGCAGGGGGCGAGCAGTACTTC.

This rearrangement joins TRBV20-1 to TRBJ2-1; weak D call: TRBD2 (6 bases). The V and J ends lost 8 bases and 5 bases respectively, with 10 bases between them. In germline, CDR1 is DFQATT, CDR2 SNEGSKA (reference sequence). This CDR3 has 11 residues. The CDR3 sequence is CSRSGNNEQFF. For the CDR3, the DNA is TGCAGTCGTAGCGGAAACAATGAGCAGTTCTTC.

The chain has TRBV5-5 and TRBJ2-7, with TRBD1 matching 7 bases. CDR3 length: 14 residues. V dropped 2 bases and J dropped 3; count of bases not matched to a gene: 5. Per germline, CDR1 SGHKS and CDR2 YYEKEE (reference sequence). CDR3 region: CASSLQGSNYEQYF. DNA of the CDR3: TGTGCCAGCAGCTTACAGGGGTCTAACTACGAGCAGTACTTC.

The chain links TRBV28 to TRBJ2-7; weak D call: TRBD2 (6 bases). Deletions cut 4 bases from V and 6 bases from J, with 13 bases between. This CDR3 has 13 amino acids. Germline V gene lookup returns CDR1 MDHEN and CDR2 SYDVKM. CDR3 nucleotides: TGTGCCAGCAGTTCAGGGATGGGAGGCGAGCAGTACTTC. Protein sequence: CASSSGMGGEQYF.

The genes are TRBV28 and TRBJ2-7; TRBD2 agrees at 12 bases. V trimming: 3 bases; J trimming: 4 bases; junction bases outside the gene matches: 4. Germline V gene lookup returns CDR1 MDHEN and CDR2 SYDVKM. This CDR3 comprises 15 residues. In DNA form, the CDR3 reads TGTGCCAGCAGTTTCTCCGGACTAGCGGGATACGAGCAGTACTTC. This codes for CASSFSGLAGYEQYF.

The chain employs TRBV29-1 and TRBJ2-7, with 7 positions matching TRBD1. The CDR3 spans 14 residues. V trimming: 1 base; J trimming: 2 bases; junction bases outside the gene matches: 5. Germline CDR1 reads SQVTM; CDR2 reads ANQGSEA. The CDR3 DNA sequence: TGCAGCGTTGAAGGCGGACAGGACCCCTACGAGCAGTACTTC. Translation: CSVEGGQDPYEQYF.

The chain joins TRBV12-3 or TRBV12-4 to TRBJ2-2; D ambiguous. This CDR3 is built from 12 residues. V was shortened by 3 bases and J by 7 bases, with 6 bases between the two germline ends. Here the CDR3 DNA reads TGTGCCAGCAGTTTGTCGGTCGGGGAGCTGTTTTTT. It codes for CASSLSVGELFF.

Only one count was recorded for this clone. The genes are TRBV2 and TRBJ2-1; TRBD2 agrees at 13 bases. CDR1 is SNHLY, CDR2 FYNNEI, per germline. The CDR3 is made up of 14 amino acids. V was clipped by 7 bases and J by 7 bases; unmatched bases: 4. This CDR3 is CASTGTSGVNEQFF. The CDR3 nucleotides read TGTGCCAGCACCGGGACTAGCGGGGTAAATGAGCAGTTCTTC.

The V and J genes are TRBV15 and TRBJ1-5, with unresolved D. The V gene's germline CDR1 is LNHNV and CDR2 YYDKDF (reference sequence). This CDR3 is 12 amino acids long. Trimming shortened V by 5 bases and J by 6 bases, and 8 bases separated the two germline ends. The CDR3 protein is CATSPPGQPQHF. CDR3 bases: TGTGCCACCAGCCCCCCCGGTCAGCCCCAGCATTTT.

This clone was counted between two and nine times. The chain combines TRBV3-1 (or the pseudogene TRBV3-2) with TRBJ1-2; no definite D call. CDR1 is LGHDT and CDR2 is YNNKEL in the germline V gene (reference sequence). Trimming pared 2 bases from V and 6 bases from J, leaving 16 bases between. The CDR3 covers 15 residues. The CDR3 DNA reads TGTGCCAGCAGCCAACACGGGGAATTAAACCATGGCTACACCTTC. The encoded protein is CASSQHGELNHGYTF.

The gene calls are TRBV5-1 and TRBJ2-3, with 11 bases matching TRBD1. Looked up from germline, CDR1 is SGHRS and CDR2 is YFSETQ. The CDR3 length is 15 residues. V shed 4 bases, J shed 7 bases, and the junction held 8 bases outside the gene matches. CDR3 sequence reads: CASSPPGQGGNTQYF. CDR3 bases: TGCGCCAGCAGCCCCCCGGGACAGGGGGGAAATACGCAGTATTTT.

V usage is TRBV4-2 and J usage is TRBJ1-5, with TRBD1 matching 8 bases. The V gene's germline CDR1 is LGHNA and CDR2 YNFKEQ. With V trimmed by 11 bases and J by 0 bases, 6 bases remained unmatched. The CDR3 totals 14 residues. CDR3 nucleotides: TGTGCCTCGTCAGGGGGCCTTAGCAATCAGCCCCAGCATTTT. Protein sequence: CASSGGLSNQPQHF.

This clone occurred many times. The chain recombines TRBV15 with TRBJ1-2, with 7 bases identical to TRBD1. The J segment lost 10 bases and the V segment lost 3 bases, leaving 5 bases of the junction unmatched. CDR3 length: 12 amino acids. Per the germline V gene, CDR1 is LNHNV and CDR2 is YYDKDF (reference sequence). The CDR3 DNA is TGTGCCACCAGCAGTGTTGACAGGGACTACACCTTC. Encoded protein: CATSSVDRDYTF.

The rearrangement uses TRBV28 and TRBJ1-2; D gene uncertain. V dropped 1 base and J dropped 6 bases, with 9 bases sitting between them. This CDR3 has 13 residues. The germline gives CDR1 MDHEN, CDR2 SYDVKM. CDR3 protein: CASSLFGRDGYTF. CDR3 coding DNA: TGTGCCAGCAGTTTATTCGGGAGAGATGGCTACACCTTC.

The chain combines TRBV19 with TRBJ1-5, with unresolved D. From germline, CDR1 is LNHDA and CDR2 SQIVND (reference sequence). Trimming removed 4 bases from V and 0 bases from J, with 16 bases in between. CDR3 length: 17 residues. The CDR3 is CASSTPLSVGSNQPQHF. The DNA for the CDR3 is TGTGCCAGTAGTACCCCCCTTAGCGTTGGTAGCAATCAGCCCCAGCATTTT.

V gene TRBV7-9 combines with J gene TRBJ2-1; possibly TRBD2 for D (6 bases). CDR3 length: 14 amino acids. Germline V gene data show CDR1 as SEHNR and CDR2 as FQNEAQ (reference sequence). V gave up 5 bases and J gave up 10 bases, with 18 bases separating them. For the CDR3, the DNA is TGTGCCAGCAGCACCTTGGGGGGAGGTGACGAGCAGTTCTTC. Its protein product is CASSTLGGGDEQFF.

There are a few counts of this clone. The chain carries TRBV10-3 and TRBJ2-2; 7 nucleotides match TRBD2. This CDR3 has 13 amino acids. Looked up from germline, CDR1 is ENHRY and CDR2 is SYGVKD. V gave up 10 bases and J gave up 7 bases; unmatched junction bases: 9. The CDR3 region has the DNA TGTGCCACCCAGGTCGGCGGGAGCGGGGAGCTGTTTTTT. Amino acids: CATQVGGSGELFF.

This clone was counted a few times. This chain links TRBV9 with TRBJ2-5; TRBD1 is a possible D gene (6 bases). V lost 3 bases to trimming and J lost 2 bases, with 11 bases between them. The CDR3 runs 14 residues. The germline V gene has CDR1 SGDLS and CDR2 YYNGEE. CDR3 DNA sequence: TGTGCCAGCAGCGAACGACAGGCTCAAGAGACCCAGTACTTC. Translating gives CASSERQAQETQYF.

This chain connects TRBV7-2 to TRBJ2-7; weak D call: TRBD1 (6 bases). The ends were cut back, 1 base at V and 2 bases at J, with 6 bases in the middle. Germline V gene sequence: CDR1 SGHTA, CDR2 FQGNSA. This CDR3 region has 13 residues. The CDR3 is CASSLGGPYEQYF. The CDR3 region has the DNA TGTGCCAGCAGCTTAGGGGGGCCCTACGAGCAGTACTTC.

The chain is built from TRBV24-1 and TRBJ2-2; D perhaps matches TRBD2 (6 bases). The CDR3 runs 15 residues. CDR1 is KGHDR and CDR2 is SFDVKD in the germline V gene. Trimming cost V 0 bases and J 8 bases, with 12 bases left between them. CDR3 residues: CATSDLQLAGGELFF. The DNA for the CDR3 is TGTGCCACCAGTGATTTGCAACTAGCCGGAGGGGAGCTGTTTTTT.